Presented here are 24 T cell receptor beta chains from one specimen sequenced in a study of T cells in Graves' hyperthyroidism and ophthalmopathy. The TCR beta CDR3 regions underwent amplification using RNA transcripts as the source. The HTBI set primed first-round TCR CDR3 RT-PCR. TCRdb re-called the multiplex PCR reads through MiXCR, storing one row per CDR3 protein. Of hundreds of thousands of distinct CDR3 sequences in the sample, around 13% were seen once. Sequenced input: blood. The receptors were sampled from a woman between 18 and 29 years old with Graves' hyperthyroidism.

This clonotype was seen at least ten times. This rearrangement joins TRBV28 to TRBJ2-7, with D maybe TRBD2 (5 bases). The CDR3 is made up of 16 amino acids. The V end was cut by 5 bases, the J end by 4 bases, with 21 bases between. Looked up from germline, CDR1 is MDHEN and CDR2 is SYDVKM. CDR3 sequence: CASSLVSGWTEYEQYF. The CDR3 DNA sequence: TGTGCCAGCAGTCTTGTGAGCGGATGGACTGAGTACGAGCAGTACTTC.

This clonotype has more than one count but fewer than ten. The chain combines TRBV18 with TRBJ2-3; D may be TRBD1 or TRBD2 (5 bases each). Trimming removed 2 bases from V and 3 bases from J, with 18 bases in between. The CDR3 runs to 17 residues. Germline CDR1 and CDR2: KGHSH and LQKENI. CDR3 region: CASSPVGGPKWTDTQYF. The CDR3 nucleotides read TGTGCCAGCTCACCAGTTGGGGGTCCCAAATGGACAGATACGCAGTATTTT.

The J gene is TRBJ2-1, the V gene TRBV19; either TRBD1 or TRBD2 may supply D (5 bases each). Trimming cost V 9 bases and J 8 bases, with 14 bases left between them. Germline V gene data show CDR1 as LNHDA and CDR2 as SQIVND (reference sequence). The CDR3 totals 12 residues. The CDR3 region is CASSPRDHEQFF. The CDR3 DNA is TGTGCCAGCAGCCCCCGGGACCATGAGCAGTTCTTC.

This clonotype was counted many times. The chain couples TRBV12-3 or TRBV12-4 to TRBJ2-1; 9 bases match TRBD2. The CDR3 runs to 16 residues. With 5 bases clipped from V and 5 bases from J, the junction kept 10 bases outside the gene matches. The CDR3 nucleotides are TGTGCCAGCAGTCGTTATAGCGGGAGACCCGACAATGAGCAGTTCTTC. As protein: CASSRYSGRPDNEQFF.

There are many counts of this clonotype. V usage is TRBV7-2 and J usage is TRBJ1-4, with a possible D match to TRBD1 (5 bases). V was pared by 4 bases and J by 4 bases, with 13 bases between. This CDR3 spans 15 amino acids. CDR1 and CDR2 from the germline V gene are SGHTA and FQGNSA. CDR3 protein: CASSSQGGGNEKLFF. CDR3 DNA sequence: TGTGCCAGCAGCTCGCAGGGTGGTGGTAATGAAAAACTGTTTTTT.

This clonotype turned up a few times. The chain has TRBV20-1 and TRBJ2-1; 9 nucleotides match TRBD2. This CDR3 is 14 amino acids long. V shed 5 bases, J shed 2 bases, and the junction held 4 bases outside the gene matches. The germline V gene encodes CDR1 DFQATT and CDR2 SNEGSKA (reference sequence). The CDR3 coding sequence is TGCAGTGCTCAACTAGCGGGCCCCTACAATGAGCAGTTCTTC. Translation gives CSAQLAGPYNEQFF.

The chain uses TRBV5-1 and TRBJ2-7, with 12 bases identical to TRBD1. Germline assignment: CDR1 SGHRS and CDR2 YFSETQ. J was trimmed by 2 bases and V by 5 bases; bases with no gene match: 5. The CDR3 has 15 residues. The CDR3 spells CASRSGTGGPYEQYF. The CDR3 DNA follows: TGCGCCAGCAGGAGTGGGACAGGGGGCCCCTACGAGCAGTACTTC.

This clonotype was recorded at least ten times. The rearrangement links TRBV18 to TRBJ2-7, with TRBD1 identical over 7 bases. Germline loops: CDR1 KGHSH, CDR2 LQKENI. The length of the CDR3 is 15 residues. The V and J ends lost 3 bases and 1 base, in that order; junction bases with no gene match: 6. CDR3 in amino acids: CASSPSGTASYEQYF. CDR3 nucleotides: TGTGCCAGCTCACCCTCCGGGACAGCATCCTACGAGCAGTACTTC.

The table lists this clonotype with a few counts. This chain joins TRBV7-2 and TRBJ2-1, with TRBD2 identical over 9 bases. The V segment lost 1 base and the J segment 5 bases; nucleotides outside the gene matches: 12. CDR1 is SGHTA and CDR2 is FQGNSA in the germline V gene. This CDR3 region has 18 residues. The CDR3 DNA reads as TGTGCCAGCAGCTTAGGGGGGACTAGCTACTACATCCACAATGAGCAGTTCTTC. Its translation is CASSLGGTSYYIHNEQFF.

This clonotype was seen many times. The genes are TRBV27 and TRBJ1-1; D is unresolved. This CDR3 has 13 residues. Trimming pared 7 bases from V and 1 base from J, leaving 10 bases between. Germline V gives CDR1 MNHEY, CDR2 SMNVEV (reference sequence). The CDR3 reads CASIRMGNTEAFF. Here the CDR3 DNA reads TGTGCCAGCATAAGGATGGGGAACACTGAAGCTTTCTTT.

This clonotype appeared many times. The V gene is TRBV20-1, the J gene TRBJ2-3, with a tentative D call TRBD2 (5 bases). The CDR3 has 17 residues. Trimming stripped 0 bases from V and 1 base from J, with 17 bases between. Germline V gene sequence: CDR1 DFQATT, CDR2 SNEGSKA (reference sequence). The CDR3 region has the DNA TGCAGTGCTAGAGATGTGGACGTGAGAGGGCGCACAGATACGCAGTATTTT. Protein product: CSARDVDVRGRTDTQYF.

The J gene is TRBJ1-5, the V gene TRBV7-6; perhaps TRBD1 as D (5 bases). The CDR3 runs 17 residues. Germline V gives CDR1 SGHVS, CDR2 FNYEAQ. V dropped 1 base and J dropped 0 bases, with 13 bases sitting between them. The CDR3 here is CASSLDGGDYSNQPQHF. In DNA, the CDR3 is TGTGCCAGCAGCTTAGACGGGGGGGACTATAGCAATCAGCCCCAGCATTTT. Variable domain in full (rest from reference TRBV7-6 and TRBJ1-5): GAGVSQSPRYKVTKRGQDVALRCDPISGHVSLYWYRQALGQGPEFLTYFNYEAQQDKSGLPNDRFSAERPEGSISTLTIQRTEQRDSAMYRCASSLDGGDYSNQPQHFGDGTRLSIL.

About this clonotype: The CDR3 does not end in the conserved phenylalanine or tryptophan, so this is likely a read error. The chain links TRBV28 to TRBJ2-1; weak D call: TRBD2 (5 bases). CDR1 is MDHEN, CDR2 SYDVKM, per germline. Trimming removed 2 bases from V and 7 bases from J, with 12 bases in between. The CDR3 consists of 14 residues. CDR3 coding DNA: TGTGCCAGCAGTTTAAGGGATCGACTAAATGAGCAGTTCCTC. Protein: CASSLRDRLNEQFL.

The chain combines TRBV5-5 with TRBJ1-2; D is undetermined. The CDR3 has 15 amino acids. The V and J ends lost 4 bases and 3 bases respectively, with 16 bases between them. The V gene's germline CDR1 is SGHKS and CDR2 YYEKEE (reference sequence). The CDR3 bases are TGTGCCAGCAGCGACGAGTCAACCCTTGACTATGGCTACACCTTC. It translates to CASSDESTLDYGYTF.

This clonotype was seen repeatedly, ten times or more. The V and J genes are TRBV4-1 and TRBJ2-5; D uncertain. V was shortened by 0 bases and J by 5 bases, with 16 bases between the two germline ends. The CDR3 covers 16 residues. The germline V gene encodes CDR1 MGHRA and CDR2 YSYEKL. CDR3 in amino acids: CASSQDWGMSTETQYF. CDR3 nucleotides: TGCGCCAGCAGCCAAGATTGGGGTATGAGCACCGAGACCCAGTACTTC.

Many counts were recorded for this clonotype. In DNA, the CDR3 is TGTGCCAGCAGTTACTCGATAACTAGCGGGGCCTACGAGCAGTACTTC. It is translated as CASSYSITSGAYEQYF. V gene TRBV6-2 or TRBV6-3 combines with J gene TRBJ2-7; TRBD2 aligns across 10 bases. V gave up 0 bases and J gave up 2 bases; unmatched junction bases: 4. Germline CDR1 reads MNHEY; CDR2 reads SVGEGT. There are 16 residues in the CDR3.

This clonotype was counted at least ten times. The V and J genes are TRBV5-1 and TRBJ2-1, with TRBD2 matching over 13 bases. Per the germline V gene, CDR1 is SGHRS and CDR2 is YFSETQ. The CDR3 extends over 18 amino acids. V was clipped by 4 bases and J by 6 bases; unmatched bases: 13. This chain's CDR3 is CASSQRSTGTSGINEQFF. In DNA form, the CDR3 reads TGCGCCAGCAGCCAACGATCAACCGGGACTAGCGGGATCAATGAGCAGTTCTTC. Supplemented by reference TRBV5-1 and TRBJ2-1, the full variable domain reads KAGVTQTPRYLIKTRGQQVTLSCSPISGHRSVSWYQQTPGQGLQFLFEYFSETQRNKGNFPGRFSGRQFSNSRSEMNVSTLELGDSALYLCASSQRSTGTSGINEQFFGPGTRLTVL.

This clonotype was observed at least ten times. Here the CDR3 DNA reads TGTGCCAGCAGCTTAACCCAGGGCTCCTACGAGCAGTACTTC. It specifies CASSLTQGSYEQYF. The chain combines TRBV11-2 with TRBJ2-7; D perhaps matches TRBD1 (5 bases). Germline V lookup: CDR1 SGHAT, CDR2 FQNNGV. Trimming removed 2 bases at V and 0 bases at J, with 8 bases between. CDR3 length: 14 amino acids.

The chain couples TRBV5-8 to TRBJ2-3, with 10 bases identical to TRBD1. The CDR3 runs to 16 residues. After removal of 5 bases from V and 3 bases from J, the junction contained 9 bases not matched to a gene. Germline V gives CDR1 SGHTS, CDR2 YDEGEE. CDR3 amino acids: CASSHRQGAGTDTQYF. The DNA for the CDR3 is TGTGCCAGCAGTCATAGACAGGGGGCAGGGACAGATACGCAGTATTTT.

This sequence joins TRBV7-2 and TRBJ2-7; 8 bases fit TRBD2. J gave up 2 bases and V 5 bases, and 14 bases lay outside the gene matches. CDR3 length equals 17 residues. The germline gives CDR1 SGHTA, CDR2 FQGNSA. CDR3 bases: TGTGCCAGCAGCCGGGGGGGGGCCCGGGAGGCCCCCTACGAGCAGTACTTC. This translates into CASSRGGAREAPYEQYF.

This chain joins TRBV18 and TRBJ2-7; 7 bases are shared with TRBD2. The germline gives CDR1 KGHSH, CDR2 LQKENI. The CDR3 is 15 amino acids. With 3 bases clipped from V and 4 bases from J, the junction kept 9 bases outside the gene matches. The CDR3 loop reads CASSPVQGRGYEQYF. Written as DNA, the CDR3 is TGTGCCAGCTCACCCGTACAAGGGAGGGGTTACGAGCAGTACTTC. The entire variable domain, with the rest obtained from reference TRBV18 and TRBJ2-7, is as follows: NAGVMQNPRHLVRRRGQEARLRCSPMKGHSHVYWYRQLPEEGLKFMVYLQKENIIDESGMPKERFSAEFPKEGPSILRIQQVVRGDSAAYFCASSPVQGRGYEQYFGPGTRLTVT.

There are many counts of this clonotype. This chain uses TRBV6-1 with TRBJ1-1, with TRBD1 matching 7 bases. The CDR3 extends over 13 amino acids. V shed 5 bases and J 7 bases; nucleotides not matched to a gene: 7. Germline V lookup: CDR1 MNHNS, CDR2 SASEGT. The CDR3 here is CASSTQGRGEAFF. The CDR3 DNA sequence: TGTGCCAGCAGTACACAGGGGAGGGGTGAAGCTTTCTTT.

The sample holds many counts of this clonotype. The genes are TRBV3-1 and TRBJ2-1; no clear D gene. Trimming shortened V by 4 bases and J by 6 bases, and 16 bases separated the two germline ends. Germline assignment: CDR1 LGHDT and CDR2 YNNKEL (reference sequence). The CDR3 spans 15 residues. CDR3 protein: CASSRDRLRTNEQFF. CDR3 sequence (DNA): TGTGCCAGCAGCCGCGACCGCCTTCGGACCAATGAGCAGTTCTTC.

This clonotype was picked up many times. The chain carries TRBV11-3 and TRBJ2-1, with 13 positions matching TRBD2. CDR1 and CDR2 from the germline V gene are SGHNT and YENEEA. The trim removed 5 bases at V and 3 bases at J, leaving 7 bases unmatched. CDR3 size: 17 residues. CDR3 protein: CASSLRTSGSIYNEQFF. CDR3 nucleotides: TGTGCCAGCAGCCTCCGGACTAGCGGGAGTATCTACAATGAGCAGTTCTTC.